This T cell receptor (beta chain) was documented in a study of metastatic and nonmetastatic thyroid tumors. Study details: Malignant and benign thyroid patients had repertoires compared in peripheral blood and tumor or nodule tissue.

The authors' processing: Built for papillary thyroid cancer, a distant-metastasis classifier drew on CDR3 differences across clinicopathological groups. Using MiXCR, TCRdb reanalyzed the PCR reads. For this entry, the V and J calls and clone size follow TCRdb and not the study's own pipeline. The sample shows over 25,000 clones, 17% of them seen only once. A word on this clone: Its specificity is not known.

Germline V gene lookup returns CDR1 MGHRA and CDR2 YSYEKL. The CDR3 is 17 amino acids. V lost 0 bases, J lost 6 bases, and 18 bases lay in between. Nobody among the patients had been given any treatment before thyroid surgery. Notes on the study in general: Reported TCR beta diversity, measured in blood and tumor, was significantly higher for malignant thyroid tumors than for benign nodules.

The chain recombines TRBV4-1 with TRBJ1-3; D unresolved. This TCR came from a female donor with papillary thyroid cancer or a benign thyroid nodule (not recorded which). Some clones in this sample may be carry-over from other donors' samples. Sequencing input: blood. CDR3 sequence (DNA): TGCGCCAGCAGCCAAGACTCTTCCCGGACTGTGCTAAACACCATATATTTT. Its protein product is CASSQDSSRTVLNTIYF.